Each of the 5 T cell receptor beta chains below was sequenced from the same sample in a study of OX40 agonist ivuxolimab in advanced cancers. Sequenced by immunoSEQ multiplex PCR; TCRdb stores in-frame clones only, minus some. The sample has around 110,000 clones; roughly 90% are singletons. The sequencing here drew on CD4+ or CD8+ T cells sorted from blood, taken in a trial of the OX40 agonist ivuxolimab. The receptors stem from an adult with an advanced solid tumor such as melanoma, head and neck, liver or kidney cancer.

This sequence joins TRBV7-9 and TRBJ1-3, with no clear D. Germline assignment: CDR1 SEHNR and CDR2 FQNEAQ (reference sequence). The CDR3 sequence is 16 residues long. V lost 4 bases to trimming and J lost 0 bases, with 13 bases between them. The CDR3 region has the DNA TGTGCCAGCAGCTCTAACAATCGTCTCTCTGGAAACACCATATATTTT. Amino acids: CASSSNNRLSGNTIYF.

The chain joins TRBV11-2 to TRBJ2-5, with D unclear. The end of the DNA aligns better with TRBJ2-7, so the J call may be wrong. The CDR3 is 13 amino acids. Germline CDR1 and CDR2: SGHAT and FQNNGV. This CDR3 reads CASSPNKDYEQYF. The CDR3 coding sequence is TGTGCCAGCAGCCCAAACAAGGACTACGAGCAGTACTTC.

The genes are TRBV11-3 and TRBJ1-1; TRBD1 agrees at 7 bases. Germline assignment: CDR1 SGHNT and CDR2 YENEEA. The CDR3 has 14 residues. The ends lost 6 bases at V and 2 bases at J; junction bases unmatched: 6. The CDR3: CASRAGTANTEAFF. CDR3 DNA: TGTGCCAGCAGGGCCGGGACAGCAAACACTGAAGCTTTCTTT.

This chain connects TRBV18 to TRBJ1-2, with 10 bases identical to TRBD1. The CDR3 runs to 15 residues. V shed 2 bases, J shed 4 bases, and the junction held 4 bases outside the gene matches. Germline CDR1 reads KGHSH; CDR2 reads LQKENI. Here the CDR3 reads CASSPMTGGGYGYTF. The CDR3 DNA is TGTGCCAGCTCACCAATGACAGGGGGCGGCTATGGCTACACCTTC.

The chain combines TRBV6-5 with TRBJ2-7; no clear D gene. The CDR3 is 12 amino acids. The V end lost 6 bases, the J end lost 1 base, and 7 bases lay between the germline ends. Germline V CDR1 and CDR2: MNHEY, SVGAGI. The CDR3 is CASRSGSYEQYF. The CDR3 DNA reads TGTGCCAGCAGATCGGGTTCCTACGAGCAGTACTTC.